The 32 T cell receptor beta chains in this list originate from one sample, sequenced in a study of metastatic and nonmetastatic thyroid tumors. With MiXCR, TCRdb reprocessed the PCR reads. The data show over 50,000 clones, roughly 30% seen once. Thyroid surgery took place with no prior treatment in any patient. The sample was blood. These receptors originate from a female donor with papillary thyroid cancer or a benign thyroid nodule (not recorded which). Some clones in this sample may be carry-over from other donors' samples.

The chain uses TRBV6-1 and TRBJ2-3; D is perhaps TRBD1 or TRBD2 (6 bases each). The CDR3 spans 16 residues. Trimming removed 7 bases from V and 3 bases from J, with 20 bases in between. The germline V gene has CDR1 MNHNS and CDR2 SASEGT. For the CDR3, the DNA is TGTGCCAGCAACCTAGGGGGGATTGGGGGGACAGATACGCAGTATTTT. This codes for CASNLGGIGGTDTQYF.

A few counts support this clone. The chain recombines TRBV20-1 with TRBJ1-6; D gene uncertain. The CDR3 is made up of 17 amino acids. V shed 0 bases and J shed 10 bases, with 22 bases lying between them. Germline assignment: CDR1 DFQATT and CDR2 SNEGSKA (reference sequence). Here the CDR3 reads CSARDLRREGLQSPLHF. CDR3 nucleotide sequence: TGCAGTGCTAGAGATCTTAGGCGTGAGGGATTACAATCACCCCTCCACTTT.

The chain is built from TRBV6-2 or TRBV6-3 and TRBJ2-7; D not resolved. This CDR3 has 14 amino acids. Germline V gene sequence: CDR1 MNHEY, CDR2 SVGEGT. The V end was cut by 0 bases, the J end by 4 bases, with 10 bases between. In DNA, the CDR3 is TGTGCCAGCAGTTACTCTGCGGTAAGGTACGAGCAGTACTTC. Its translation is CASSYSAVRYEQYF.

The rearrangement uses TRBV6-6 and TRBJ2-1; D unresolved. CDR3 length equals 17 residues. Germline V lookup: CDR1 MNHNY, CDR2 SVGAGI (reference sequence). V was cut by 0 bases and J by 7 bases, with 19 bases left in between. The CDR3 is CASSYSVRAQAPNEQFF. CDR3 in DNA: TGTGCCAGCAGTTACTCTGTCCGGGCCCAAGCCCCAAATGAGCAGTTCTTC.

The sample holds a few counts of this clone. The chain couples TRBV6-6 to TRBJ2-5, with a weak D call TRBD1 (5 bases). Trimming pared 2 bases from V and 5 bases from J, leaving 15 bases between. CDR1 and CDR2 (germline): MNHNY, SVGAGI (reference sequence). CDR3 length: 15 residues. CDR3 nucleotide sequence: TGTGCCAGCAGTTACGGTCAGGGTGATTGGGAGACCCAGTACTTC. Translation: CASSYGQGDWETQYF.

The chain recombines TRBV2 with TRBJ1-2; D unclear. Germline V gene sequence: CDR1 SNHLY, CDR2 FYNNEI. The CDR3 is 12 residues long. Trimming cost V 3 bases and J 3 bases, with 5 bases left between them. The CDR3 reads CASSEADYGYTF. The CDR3 DNA sequence: TGTGCCAGCAGTGAGGCCGACTATGGCTACACCTTC.

CDR3 DNA sequence: TGTGCCAGCAGTGGACATTCGGTTGGAAACACCATATATTTT. Translated: CASSGHSVGNTIYF. This rearrangement joins TRBV6-1 to TRBJ1-3; D is unclear. Trimming took off 4 bases at V and 3 bases at J, with 10 bases between the two ends. Germline CDR1 and CDR2: MNHNS and SASEGT. This CDR3 has 14 amino acids.

This clone has more than one count but fewer than ten. A much larger clonotype is one base distant, so this may be a read error. The CDR3 DNA follows: TGTGCCAGCAGTTTAATAGTGGAGACGGATACGCAGTATTTT. Its translation is CASSLIVETDTQYF. V usage is TRBV28 and J usage is TRBJ2-3; D ambiguous. V lost 2 bases and J 6 bases, leaving 12 bases between the germline ends. CDR1 and CDR2 from the germline V gene are MDHEN and SYDVKM. This CDR3 has 14 residues. Drawing the rest from reference TRBV28 and TRBJ2-3, the complete variable domain is DVKVTQSSRYLVKRTGEKVFLECVQDMDHENMFWYRQDPGLGLRLIYFSYDVKMKEKGDIPEGYSVSREKKERFSLILESASTNQTSMYLCASSLIVETDTQYFGPGTRLTVL.

J is TRBJ2-3 and V is TRBV20-1; 7 bases align to TRBD1. CDR3 length: 14 residues. The V gene's germline CDR1 is DFQATT and CDR2 SNEGSKA (reference sequence). The V gene end was trimmed by 6 bases and the J gene end by 0 bases; junction bases not matched to a gene: 6. CDR3 in DNA: TGCAGTGCCATACAGGGGACCAGCACAGATACGCAGTATTTT. This gives the protein CSAIQGTSTDTQYF.

The V and J genes are TRBV6-1 and TRBJ2-7, with 8 bases aligning to TRBD1. V shed 0 bases, J shed 1 base, and the junction held 8 bases outside the gene matches. This CDR3 spans 17 amino acids. Germline assignment: CDR1 MNHNS and CDR2 SASEGT. The CDR3 coding sequence is TGTGCCAGCAGTGAAGCGCTGGTCAGGGGGCTATCCTACGAGCAGTACTTC. It specifies CASSEALVRGLSYEQYF.

This clone has a count of ten or more. This chain joins TRBV9 and TRBJ1-1; D is perhaps TRBD1 (5 bases). Between the trimmed V and J ends, which lost 5 bases and 4 bases, there was a span of 12 bases. CDR1 and CDR2 (germline): SGDLS, YYNGEE. The CDR3 length is 13 residues. The CDR3 DNA reads as TGTGCCAGCAGTTCGGGGACGGGCACTGAAGCTTTCTTT. This gives the protein CASSSGTGTEAFF.

This chain uses TRBV11-2 with TRBJ2-7, with 8 bases identical to TRBD2. The J segment lost 4 bases and the V segment lost 0 bases, leaving 8 bases of the junction unmatched. Germline V lookup: CDR1 SGHAT, CDR2 FQNNGV. This CDR3 is built from 16 residues. The CDR3 sequence: CASSLERRAGVYEQYF. The DNA of the CDR3 is TGTGCCAGCAGCTTAGAAAGGCGAGCGGGAGTGTACGAGCAGTACTTC.

The V and J genes are TRBV24-1 and TRBJ2-2, with D tentatively TRBD1 or TRBD2 (5 bases each). The CDR3 contains 14 residues. CDR1 is KGHDR and CDR2 is SFDVKD in the germline V gene. Trimming removed 4 bases from V and 5 bases from J, with 10 bases in between. CDR3 protein: CATSDAGTTGELFF. The CDR3 DNA reads TGTGCCACCAGTGACGCAGGGACGACCGGGGAGCTGTTTTTT.

In this sample, this clone turned up a few times. V is TRBV6-5 and J is TRBJ2-7; 8 nucleotides align to TRBD1. Trimming took 0 bases from V and 6 from J; bases not matched to a gene: 13. The CDR3 has 17 residues. Germline CDR1 reads MNHEY; CDR2 reads SVGAGI. In DNA, the CDR3 is TGTGCCAGCAGTTACTCGGCGTTTGCGGGACAGGACCGCGAGCAGTACTTC. It is translated as CASSYSAFAGQDREQYF.

In its sample, this clone was seen a few times. The CDR3 here is CATSKGGNYGYTF. CDR3 in DNA: TGTGCCACCAGCAAAGGGGGTAATTATGGCTACACCTTC. V is TRBV15 and J is TRBJ1-2; perhaps TRBD1 as D (6 bases). Germline V lookup: CDR1 LNHNV, CDR2 YYDKDF (reference sequence). Trimming left V 4 bases short and J 5 bases short, with 11 bases between. The CDR3 is 13 amino acids. The variable domain in full, completed from reference TRBV15 and TRBJ1-2, reads DAMVIQNPRYQVTQFGKPVTLSCSQTLNHNVMYWYQQKSSQAPKLLFHYYDKDFNNEADTPDNFQSRRPNTSFCFLDIRSPGLGDTAMYLCATSKGGNYGYTFGSGTRLTVV.

This chain uses TRBV17 with TRBJ2-6; TRBD2 is the table's D call, not checked against the DNA. TRBV17 is filed as an ORF, its function uncertain. There are 19 residues in the CDR3. CDR3 in DNA: TGTGCCAGCTGCTACCGGGATTTGACAAAGAGCTCTGGGGCCAACGTCCTGACTTTC. It is translated as CASCYRDLTKSSGANVLTF.

This rearrangement joins TRBV20-1 to TRBJ1-1; D is possibly TRBD1 (5 bases). Trimming removed 3 bases from V and 0 bases from J, with 8 bases in between. This CDR3 has 13 residues. Germline V CDR1 and CDR2: DFQATT, SNEGSKA (reference sequence). DNA for the CDR3: TGCAGTGCTAGCCCGGACATGAACACTGAAGCTTTCTTT. Its protein is CSASPDMNTEAFF.

This rearrangement joins TRBV20-1 to TRBJ2-2; a weak D match, TRBD2 (6 bases). Trimming left V 0 bases short and J 8 bases short, with 13 bases between. Germline-derived CDR1 and CDR2 are DFQATT and SNEGSKA (reference sequence). The CDR3 runs to 14 residues. The DNA of the CDR3 is TGCAGTGCTAGAGATCAGCCAGGAGGGGGGGAGCTGTTTTTT. Translated, it gives CSARDQPGGGELFF.

This clone was counted at least ten times. The chain employs TRBV18 and TRBJ2-4; D unresolved. This CDR3 has 12 residues. V dropped 6 bases and J dropped 1 base, with 4 bases sitting between them. Germline CDR1 KGHSH, CDR2 LQKENI. The chain's CDR3 is CASSGAKNIQYF. CDR3 coding DNA: TGTGCCAGCTCCGGGGCCAAAAACATTCAGTACTTC.

This clone came up a few times. J is TRBJ1-2 and V is TRBV28; 7 nucleotides agree with TRBD1. V was clipped by 6 bases and J by 8 bases; unmatched bases: 3. CDR3 length: 11 amino acids. Germline loops: CDR1 MDHEN, CDR2 SYDVKM. The CDR3 nucleotides read TGTGCCAGCAGGCACAGGGGCGGCTACACCTTC. This codes for CASRHRGGYTF.

V and J are TRBV7-9 and TRBJ1-1; D remains ambiguous. The V end was cut by 5 bases, the J end by 0 bases, with 13 bases between. The CDR3 has 15 residues. Germline V gene lookup returns CDR1 SEHNR and CDR2 FQNEAQ (reference sequence). CDR3 coding DNA: TGTGCCAGCAGCCCCCCTCAAGGGCTGAACACTGAAGCTTTCTTT. This sequence encodes CASSPPQGLNTEAFF.

This clone has more than one count but fewer than ten. The chain links TRBV24-1 to TRBJ2-3; no reliable D call. V was clipped by 5 bases and J by 5 bases, with 7 bases between them. This CDR3 has 12 residues. Per germline, CDR1 KGHDR and CDR2 SFDVKD. The chain's CDR3 is CATSVSVDTQYF. The CDR3 coding sequence is TGTGCCACCAGTGTGTCGGTAGATACGCAGTATTTT.

In this sample, this clone is medium-sized. The chain uses TRBV6-1 and TRBJ2-7; 8 bases line up with TRBD1. J was trimmed by 6 bases and V by 6 bases; bases with no gene match: 10. The germline CDR1 and CDR2 sequences are MNHNS and SASEGT. This CDR3 is built from 14 residues. The DNA for the CDR3 is TGTGCCAGCAGAACGGGGACAGGACTGGCCGAGCAGTACTTC. It is translated as CASRTGTGLAEQYF.

V gene TRBV6-1 combines with J gene TRBJ2-5; D might be TRBD1 or TRBD2, each matching 6 bases. Germline V gene lookup returns CDR1 MNHNS and CDR2 SASEGT. V was trimmed by 1 base and J by 2 bases, leaving 11 bases between them. The CDR3 runs to 15 residues. The DNA of the CDR3 is TGTGCCAGCAGTGAAGGAGGGGGGCCTCAAGAGACCCAGTACTTC. Translation gives CASSEGGGPQETQYF.

This clone has a handful of counts. The rearrangement uses TRBV4-1 and TRBJ2-7; 13 bases match TRBD2. The germline V gene has CDR1 MGHRA and CDR2 YSYEKL. CDR3 size: 19 residues. After removal of 0 bases from V and 5 bases from J, the junction contained 13 bases not matched to a gene. DNA for the CDR3: TGCGCCAGCAGCCAAGACCTACTAGCGGGGGGGCTAATTAGGAACGAGCAGTACTTC. Its translation: CASSQDLLAGGLIRNEQYF.

As for this clone: This may arise from a read error, as a much more abundant clone is one base away. The chain carries TRBV6-1 and TRBJ1-2; no reliable D call. CDR3 length equals 15 residues. CDR1 is MNHNS, CDR2 SASEGT, per germline. The CDR3 reads CASSEFHHPDYDYTF. CDR3 nucleotides: TGTGCCAGCAGTGAATTTCATCACCCTGACTATGACTACACCTTC.

This chain joins TRBV19 and TRBJ1-1; no definite D call. The CDR3 is 16 residues long. The germline V gene has CDR1 LNHDA and CDR2 SQIVND (reference sequence). The V and J ends lost 2 bases and 0 bases respectively, with 13 bases between them. The CDR3 nucleotides are TGTGCCAGTAGTATAATGGTGACGGACTTGAACACTGAAGCTTTCTTT. This sequence encodes CASSIMVTDLNTEAFF.

This chain connects TRBV5-1 to TRBJ2-1, with TRBD2 matching 11 bases. This CDR3 is 15 amino acids long. Per germline, CDR1 SGHRS and CDR2 YFSETQ. After removal of 7 bases from V and 7 bases from J, the junction contained 10 bases not matched to a gene. The CDR3 region is CASETSGSGGNEQFF. DNA of the CDR3: TGCGCCAGCGAAACTAGCGGGAGCGGTGGGAATGAGCAGTTCTTC.

This clone was observed at least ten times. This clone may be a read error of a much larger clone one base away. This specimen includes other DNA sequences encoding the same CDR3. The chain joins TRBV27 to TRBJ2-1, with D tentatively TRBD1 or TRBD2 (6 bases each). The CDR3 spans 15 residues. Germline-derived CDR1 and CDR2 are MNHEY and SMNVEV (reference sequence). The CDR3, as DNA: TGCGCCAGCAGTTCTCTCGTAGGAGGGGGTGATGAGCAGTTCTTC. Translation gives CASSSLVGGGDEQFF.

The gene calls are TRBV27 and TRBJ2-3; 8 bases map to TRBD2. The CDR3 consists of 14 residues. V dropped 8 bases and J dropped 0; count of bases not matched to a gene: 4. The germline V gene encodes CDR1 MNHEY and CDR2 SMNVEV (reference sequence). Written as DNA, the CDR3 is TGTGCCAGCCGCGAGCGGGGGAGCACAGATACGCAGTATTTT. This sequence encodes CASRERGSTDTQYF.

This clone ranks as medium-sized. This chain uses TRBV6-5 with TRBJ2-7; TRBD2 matches 16 bases. The germline gives CDR1 MNHEY, CDR2 SVGAGI. V gave up 2 bases and J gave up 6 bases; unmatched junction bases: 4. CDR3 length equals 16 residues. CDR3: CASSYGTSGRVSEQYF. The CDR3 DNA sequence: TGTGCCAGCAGTTACGGGACTAGCGGGAGGGTTTCCGAGCAGTACTTC.

For this clone: Its ends do not fully match the called genes, so a read error is possible. J is TRBJ2-3 and V is TRBV6-1; 9 positions match TRBD2. CDR1 MNHNS and CDR2 SASEGT come from the germline V gene. This CDR3 is built from 17 residues. CDR3 sequence reads: CASSDPFSGGYTDTQYF. In DNA form, the CDR3 reads TGTGCCAGCAGTGATCCCTTCAGCGGGGGGTACACAGATACTCAGTATTTT.